One sample yielded the 26 T cell receptor beta chains listed below, sequenced in a study of T cells in Graves' hyperthyroidism and ophthalmopathy (dated by TCRdb to about 2019). The library was produced with multiplex PCR. The reads were generated on an Illumina HiSeq 2000. The TCR beta CDR3 regions were amplified from RNA transcripts. The first round of RT-PCR for the TCR CDR3 was performed with the HTBI primer set and the Qiagen OneStep RT-PCR kit. Using fastp trimming at Q25 and MiXCR clonotype assembly, TCRdb reanalyzed the public sequencing data and kept in-frame beta chains. Every distinct CDR3 protein forms one entry, paired with its most common genes and DNA. The sample has around 500,000 distinct CDR3 sequences on record, about an eighth of them singletons. 15% to 20% of the sample goes to the ten largest clones. Sequenced sample: blood. Receptor source: a woman between 18 and 29 years old with Graves' hyperthyroidism.

This rearrangement joins TRBV30 to TRBJ2-1, with a tentative D call TRBD1 (6 bases). Trimming took 3 bases from V and 0 from J, leaving 9 bases between them. The length of the CDR3 is 14 residues. CDR1 GTSNPN and CDR2 SVGIG come from the germline V gene (reference sequence). The CDR3 DNA follows: TGTGCCTGGAGCAGGGGTTTCTCCTACAATGAGCAGTTCTTC. Its protein product is CAWSRGFSYNEQFF. Supplemented by reference TRBV30 and TRBJ2-1, the full variable domain reads SQTIHQWPATLVQPVGSPLSLECTVEGTSNPNLYWYRQAAGRGLQLLFYSVGIGQISSEVPQNLSASRPQDRQFILSSKKLLLSDSGFYLCAWSRGFSYNEQFFGPGTRLTVL.

The chain recombines TRBV3-1 with TRBJ2-7, with 9 positions matching TRBD1. The CDR3 is 15 amino acids. Germline CDR1 is LGHDT and CDR2 is YNNKEL (reference sequence). V lost 3 bases and J lost 6; bases outside the gene matches: 9. The CDR3 sequence: CASSHSDRGTGEQYF. DNA of the CDR3: TGTGCCAGCAGCCATTCTGACAGGGGGACAGGCGAGCAGTACTTC.

The J gene is TRBJ2-2, the V gene TRBV19, with 8 bases aligning to TRBD2. CDR1 LNHDA and CDR2 SQIVND come from the germline V gene (reference sequence). This CDR3 spans 15 amino acids. V shed 4 bases, J shed 5 bases, and the junction held 6 bases outside the gene matches. The CDR3 DNA reads TGTGCCAGTAGTACGAGCGGGGGAGGTACCGGGGAGCTGTTTTTT. It yields the protein CASSTSGGGTGELFF.

The sample holds many counts of this clonotype. This chain connects TRBV10-3 to TRBJ2-7; TRBD2 is a possible D gene (6 bases). CDR1 is ENHRY, CDR2 SYGVKD, per germline. CDR3 length equals 14 residues. The ends were cut back, 0 bases at V and 6 bases at J, with 12 bases in the middle. CDR3: CAISESYGRAEQYF. DNA for the CDR3: TGTGCCATCAGTGAGTCGTACGGGAGAGCCGAGCAGTACTTC.

The table lists this clonotype with many counts. The chain has TRBV29-1 and TRBJ1-1, with a weak D call TRBD1 (6 bases). The CDR3 spans 16 residues. The V end was cut by 0 bases, the J end by 0 bases, with 14 bases between. Per the germline V gene, CDR1 is SQVTM and CDR2 is ANQGSEA. The DNA for the CDR3 is TGCAGCGTTGAAGATTTGGGGACAACCGTGAACACTGAAGCTTTCTTT. Translating it yields CSVEDLGTTVNTEAFF. The whole variable domain, filled in from reference TRBV29-1 and TRBJ1-1, reads SAVISQKPSRDICQRGTSLTIQCQVDSQVTMMFWYRQQPGQSLTLIATANQGSEATYESGFVIDKFPISRPNLTFSTLTVSNMSPEDSSIYLCSVEDLGTTVNTEAFFGQGTRLTVV.

This clonotype has a handful of counts. The genes are TRBV20-1 and TRBJ2-1, with D unclear. Germline values: CDR1 DFQATT, CDR2 SNEGSKA (reference sequence). V was cut by 3 bases and J by 4 bases, with 19 bases left in between. This CDR3 is built from 16 residues. The CDR3 coding sequence is TGCAGTGCTAGGGGTGGAATGGCCGGCAAATACAATGAGCAGTTCTTC. Translating it yields CSARGGMAGKYNEQFF.

This clonotype was seen repeatedly, ten times or more. The chain is built from TRBV4-1 and TRBJ2-1; D may be TRBD2 (5 bases). Germline values: CDR1 MGHRA, CDR2 YSYEKL. The CDR3 extends over 16 amino acids. V lost 0 bases and J 7 bases, leaving 16 bases between the germline ends. The CDR3 here is CASSQEEAPYDNEQFF. The CDR3 coding sequence is TGCGCCAGCAGCCAAGAGGAGGCGCCCTACGATAATGAGCAGTTCTTC.

The V gene is TRBV4-1, the J gene TRBJ1-2; D is uncertain. There are 13 residues in the CDR3. The germline V gene encodes CDR1 MGHRA and CDR2 YSYEKL. V was trimmed by 4 bases and J by 7 bases, leaving 13 bases between them. CDR3 sequence reads: CASSPPSAPGYTF. The CDR3, as DNA: TGCGCCAGCAGCCCCCCATCGGCACCTGGCTACACCTTC.

This clonotype was recorded at least ten times. The rearrangement uses TRBV6-6 and TRBJ1-5; D call uncertain. The CDR3 spans 15 residues. The germline V gene has CDR1 MNHNY and CDR2 SVGAGI (reference sequence). V lost 0 bases, J lost 0 bases, and 6 bases lay in between. CDR3 in amino acids: CASSYSENSNQPQHF. Written as DNA, the CDR3 is TGTGCCAGCAGTTACTCCGAGAATAGCAATCAGCCCCAGCATTTT.

This clonotype was recorded many times. This chain links TRBV12-3 or TRBV12-4 with TRBJ1-2; TRBD1 aligns across 8 bases. CDR3 length: 15 amino acids. V lost 6 bases and J lost 6; bases outside the gene matches: 12. Written as DNA, the CDR3 is TGTGCCAGCAGAGTGGGCCCGCAGGGGGCGGATGGCTACACCTTC. Protein product: CASRVGPQGADGYTF.

This clonotype was picked up many times. The gene calls are TRBV30 and TRBJ1-5; D is unclear. Germline V gene data show CDR1 as GTSNPN and CDR2 as SVGIG (reference sequence). CDR3 length: 13 amino acids. Trimming took 2 bases from V and 2 from J, leaving 7 bases between them. CDR3 in amino acids: CAWSPPGNQPQHF. DNA for the CDR3: TGTGCCTGGAGTCCACCGGGCAATCAGCCCCAGCATTTT.

This clonotype was detected a few times. The chain links TRBV6-1 to TRBJ2-1; 8 positions agree with TRBD1. Losses at the gene ends were 5 bases for V and 7 bases for J; bases not matched to a gene: 13. CDR1 MNHNS and CDR2 SASEGT come from the germline V gene. The CDR3 totals 16 residues. The CDR3 DNA reads TGTGCCAGCAGTCTCCTAAGGGGGGACAGGAGGAATGAGCAGTTCTTC. It codes for CASSLLRGDRRNEQFF.

This clonotype has only a few counts. Just one base apart from a much larger clone, this may be a read error. This chain links TRBV27 with TRBJ2-3; 7 bases match TRBD2. Germline CDR1 and CDR2: MNHEY and SMNVEV (reference sequence). V trimming: 1 base; J trimming: 7 bases; junction bases outside the gene matches: 11. The CDR3 runs to 16 residues. DNA for the CDR3: TGTGCCAGCAGTTTATATTTTCGGGGGAGGGCATATACGCAGTATTTT. Translating it yields CASSLYFRGRAYTQYF.

This clonotype was counted at least ten times. The chain couples TRBV19 to TRBJ1-5; D ambiguous. This CDR3 has 14 amino acids. Germline V gene sequence: CDR1 LNHDA, CDR2 SQIVND (reference sequence). V dropped 2 bases and J dropped 7 bases, with 12 bases sitting between them. The CDR3 region is CASSISRVGQPQHF. In DNA, the CDR3 is TGTGCCAGTAGTATATCTAGGGTCGGACAGCCCCAGCATTTT.

This clonotype was seen at least ten times. The gene calls are TRBV12-3 or TRBV12-4 and TRBJ2-3, with TRBD2 matching 10 bases. The CDR3 spans 16 residues. With V trimmed by 5 bases and J by 3 bases, 8 bases remained unmatched. CDR3 in DNA: TGTGCCAGCAGTAGATCGGGACTAGCGTTGACAGATACGCAGTATTTT. It encodes CASSRSGLALTDTQYF.

This chain links TRBV5-1 with TRBJ2-1; no clear D gene. The ends were cut back, 5 bases at V and 8 bases at J, with 14 bases in the middle. The germline gives CDR1 SGHRS, CDR2 YFSETQ. CDR3 size: 13 residues. As DNA, the CDR3 is TGCGCCAGCAGTACTCTTCAATTTTATGAGCAGTTCTTC. As protein: CASSTLQFYEQFF.

This clonotype occurred many times. The chain uses TRBV2 and TRBJ2-2; 12 bases map to TRBD2. This CDR3 is 14 amino acids long. Germline loops: CDR1 SNHLY, CDR2 FYNNEI. V shed 9 bases and J 5 bases; nucleotides not matched to a gene: 4. The CDR3, as DNA: TGTGCCAGACCTAGCGGGAGGGTGACCGGGGAGCTGTTTTTT. Translated, it gives CARPSGRVTGELFF.

This clonotype has at least ten counts. The V and J genes are TRBV30 and TRBJ2-5; tentatively, D is TRBD2 (6 bases). Germline V gives CDR1 GTSNPN, CDR2 SVGIG (reference sequence). The CDR3 has 12 amino acids. Trimming took off 4 bases at V and 4 bases at J, with 10 bases between the two ends. The CDR3 region has the DNA TGTGCCTGGAACCGGGACTTAGAGACCCAGTACTTC. It is translated as CAWNRDLETQYF.

This clonotype was observed at least ten times. The rearrangement joins TRBV12-3 or TRBV12-4 to TRBJ1-2; 10 nucleotides agree with TRBD1. After removal of 7 bases from V and 4 bases from J, the junction contained 9 bases not matched to a gene. The CDR3 spans 15 residues. This CDR3 is CASTSRQGAVYGYTF. DNA for the CDR3: TGTGCCAGCACCAGTCGACAGGGGGCCGTCTATGGCTACACCTTC.

The sample holds many counts of this clonotype. V gene TRBV20-1 combines with J gene TRBJ2-5; D might be TRBD2 (6 bases). The CDR3 runs 14 residues. Trimming shortened V by 2 bases and J by 6 bases, and 16 bases separated the two germline ends. Germline values: CDR1 DFQATT, CDR2 SNEGSKA (reference sequence). The CDR3 nucleotides are TGCAGTGCTAGAAGGGGCGGGACCGTCCAGACCCAGTACTTC. This translates into CSARRGGTVQTQYF.

Many counts were recorded for this clonotype. This chain connects TRBV27 to TRBJ2-2; D remains unclear. V was cut by 8 bases and J by 1 base, with 11 bases left in between. CDR3 length: 14 amino acids. Germline CDR1 and CDR2: MNHEY and SMNVEV (reference sequence). The CDR3 reads CASGFFLNTGELFF. The CDR3 bases are TGTGCCAGCGGGTTTTTCTTGAACACCGGGGAGCTGTTTTTT.

This clonotype was seen ten or more times. This rearrangement joins TRBV20-1 to TRBJ1-1; no clear D. Germline loops: CDR1 DFQATT, CDR2 SNEGSKA (reference sequence). Trimming cost V 5 bases and J 3 bases, with 7 bases left between them. This CDR3 is built from 11 residues. The CDR3, as DNA: TGCAGTGCTGGAATGGACACTGAAGCTTTCTTT. Encoded protein: CSAGMDTEAFF.

V usage is TRBV11-3 and J usage is TRBJ2-5; TRBD2 matches 14 bases. Losses at the gene ends were 3 bases for V and 0 bases for J; bases not matched to a gene: 9. This CDR3 is built from 19 residues. Germline V gene sequence: CDR1 SGHNT, CDR2 YENEEA. In DNA form, the CDR3 reads TGTGCCAGCAGCTTCGGGACTAGCGGGAGAGCTTGGTACCAAGAGACCCAGTACTTC. As protein: CASSFGTSGRAWYQETQYF.

This chain joins TRBV10-3 and TRBJ2-2; 10 nucleotides line up with TRBD1. The junction had 3 bases not matched to a gene; V was cut back by 11 bases and J by 3 bases. CDR3 length equals 13 residues. Germline V gene lookup returns CDR1 ENHRY and CDR2 SYGVKD. CDR3 loop: CAVGQGDTGELFF. The DNA of the CDR3 is TGTGCCGTCGGACAGGGGGACACCGGGGAGCTGTTTTTT.

This clonotype has at least ten counts. Here the CDR3 reads CASSPKRAGGLTDTQYF. In DNA form, the CDR3 reads TGTGCCAGCTCGCCGAAGAGGGCGGGAGGCCTCACAGATACGCAGTATTTT. V usage is TRBV18 and J usage is TRBJ2-3; 8 nucleotides match TRBD2. The V and J ends lost 6 bases and 2 bases, in that order; junction bases with no gene match: 13. CDR1 and CDR2 (germline): KGHSH, LQKENI. This CDR3 region has 17 residues.

This clonotype was counted many times. The chain is built from TRBV11-3 and TRBJ2-3; D gene unclear. Between the trimmed V and J ends, which lost 5 bases and 2 bases, there was a span of 5 bases. The CDR3 contains 12 residues. The V gene's germline CDR1 is SGHNT and CDR2 YENEEA. The CDR3 loop reads CASSVNTDTQYF. The CDR3 DNA is TGTGCCAGCAGCGTCAACACAGATACGCAGTATTTT. The full variable domain, completed using reference TRBV11-3 and TRBJ2-3, is EAGVVQSPRYKIIEKKQPVAFWCNPISGHNTLYWYLQNLGQGPELLIRYENEEAVDDSQLPKDRFSAERLKGVDSTLKIQPAELGDSAVYLCASSVNTDTQYFGPGTRLTVL.